This T cell receptor (beta chain) was sequenced during a study of CD8+ T cells in alopecia areata. Across the whole study: Treatment ran 6 to 18 months, with 6 months of follow-up afterward.

Trimming cost V 5 bases and J 4 bases, with 10 bases left between them. Germline V gene data show CDR1 as SGHVS and CDR2 as FQNEAQ. This CDR3 comprises 13 residues. The sample's treatment: oral pan-JAK inhibitor, 5-10 mg twice daily. RNA was extracted and reverse transcribed into cDNA as the sequencing template. The protocol was immunoSEQ multiplex PCR, while the TCRdb copy is restricted to in-frame clones and leaves out a portion. This sample has 150,000 to 200,000 clones, with 58% found just once. This sequence was found in a human donor with alopecia areata. This sequence joins TRBV7-8 and TRBJ2-3; possible D gene TRBD1, 5 bases. The specimen comprised CD4+ T cells sorted from blood, sampled at approximately week 55, from a patient treated with tofacitinib. The CDR3 reads CASSRRQPDTQYF. The CDR3 DNA is TGTGCCAGCAGCCGTCGACAGCCAGATACGCAGTATTTT.